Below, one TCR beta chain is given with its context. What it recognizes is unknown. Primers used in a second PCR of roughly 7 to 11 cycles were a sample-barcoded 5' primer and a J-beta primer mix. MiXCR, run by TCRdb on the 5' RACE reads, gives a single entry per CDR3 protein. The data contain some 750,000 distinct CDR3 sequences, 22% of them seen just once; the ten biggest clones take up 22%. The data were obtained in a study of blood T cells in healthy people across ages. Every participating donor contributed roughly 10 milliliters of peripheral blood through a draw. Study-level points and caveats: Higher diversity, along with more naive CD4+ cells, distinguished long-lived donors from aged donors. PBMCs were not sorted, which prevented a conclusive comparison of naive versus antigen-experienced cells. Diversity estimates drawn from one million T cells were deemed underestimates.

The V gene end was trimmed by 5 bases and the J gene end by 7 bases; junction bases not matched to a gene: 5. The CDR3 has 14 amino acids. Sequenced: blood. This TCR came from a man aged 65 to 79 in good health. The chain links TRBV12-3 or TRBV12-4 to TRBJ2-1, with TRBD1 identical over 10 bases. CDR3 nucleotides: TGTGCCAGCAGTCTGGGACAGGGGTGGAATGAGCAGTTCTTC. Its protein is CASSLGQGWNEQFF.